The clone carrying this T cell receptor beta chain was seen more than once but under ten times. Its specificity is not known. The source of the sample is a study of early T cells in non-severe SARS-CoV-2 infection. Study at large: Sequencing of unsorted whole blood was done on bulk RNA, leaving chains unpaired. Study outcomes and limitations: Matches to VDJdb favored anti-spike CD8 responses and missed private and CD4 specificities.

Individual cDNA molecules were tagged with unique molecular identifiers, the study reported. TCRdb reprocessed the 5' RACE reads with MiXCR, giving one entry per CDR3 protein. The repertoire includes more than 90,000 distinct CDR3 sequences, approximately 10% of them detected once, and approximately 5% sits in the top ten. The length of the CDR3 is 15 residues. Germline V CDR1 and CDR2: SGHRS, YFSETQ. Trimming took 6 bases from V and 7 from J; bases not matched to a gene: 10. The V gene is TRBV5-1, the J gene TRBJ2-1; 10 nucleotides agree with TRBD1. Input material: whole blood. This receptor was taken from an adult who was a healthcare worker with PCR-confirmed SARS-CoV-2 infection or an uninfected control (not recorded which). The CDR3 reads CASTNRQGAGNEQFF. The CDR3 coding sequence is TGCGCCAGCACTAATAGACAGGGGGCCGGGAATGAGCAGTTCTTC.